A single sample gave rise to the 22 T cell receptor beta chains below, sequenced in a study of blood T cell repertoires in COVID-19. TCRdb's copy holds only in-frame clones and misses some; the assay was immunoSEQ multiplex PCR. Of about 370,000 clones detected, 89% appear once; the ten largest clones hold about 3%. The specimen was peripheral blood. The receptors here all came from a woman younger than 45 with COVID-19, enrolled during active disease.

J is TRBJ2-4 and V is TRBV4-1, with 7 nucleotides matching TRBD1. With V trimmed by 1 base and J by 7 bases, 7 bases remained unmatched. The length of the CDR3 is 15 residues. Germline values: CDR1 MGHRA, CDR2 YSYEKL. CDR3 in amino acids: CASSQGPEGANIQYF. The CDR3 nucleotides read TGCGCCAGCAGCCAAGGCCCCGAGGGGGCGAACATTCAGTACTTC.

The chain links TRBV2 to TRBJ1-1, with a weak D call TRBD1 (5 bases). Germline values: CDR1 SNHLY, CDR2 FYNNEI. The germline V and J ends were trimmed by 7 bases and 3 bases, with 15 bases remaining between them. This CDR3 region has 14 residues. CDR3 loop: CASTPSGGHTEAFF. In DNA form, the CDR3 reads TGTGCCAGCACGCCTAGCGGGGGACACACTGAAGCTTTCTTT.

This chain connects TRBV7-9 to TRBJ1-2; D is uncertain. The CDR3 consists of 12 residues. Germline V gene lookup returns CDR1 SEHNR and CDR2 FQNEAQ (reference sequence). Trimming shortened V by 1 base and J by 8 bases, and 8 bases separated the two germline ends. The chain's CDR3 is CASSLGVVGYTF. CDR3 sequence (DNA): TGTGCCAGCAGCTTAGGAGTGGTAGGCTACACCTTC.

The rearrangement joins TRBV21-1 to TRBJ2-7; TRBD1 reflects the table's D call only, with no check against the DNA. TRBV21-1 constitutes a pseudogene. There are 13 residues in the CDR3. CDR3 protein: CRKGTERTYEQYV. The CDR3 nucleotides read TGTAGAAAAGGGACAGAGAGAACCTACGAGCAGTACGTC.

There are a few counts of this clone. This chain joins TRBV9 and TRBJ1-1, with unresolved D. The CDR3 contains 14 residues. CDR1 is SGDLS and CDR2 is YYNGEE in the germline V gene. Trimming stripped 4 bases from V and 4 bases from J, with 14 bases between. The CDR3 coding sequence is TGTGCCAGCAGCCCCCAAGGGAGGAGCACTGAAGCTTTCTTT. Translating it yields CASSPQGRSTEAFF.

This clone was counted once. The chain couples TRBV7-9 to TRBJ1-1; a weak D match, TRBD1 (5 bases). This CDR3 is 17 amino acids long. Trimming removed 5 bases at V and 1 base at J, with 20 bases between. From germline, CDR1 is SEHNR and CDR2 FQNEAQ (reference sequence). The DNA for the CDR3 is TGTGCCAGCAGCCCCAGGCCGGCAGGGCGGGGGAACACTGAAGCTTTCTTT. It yields the protein CASSPRPAGRGNTEAFF.

CDR3 amino acids: CASIASGRDEQFF. Written as DNA, the CDR3 is TGTGCCAGCATTGCGAGCGGGAGGGATGAGCAGTTCTTC. The chain carries TRBV2 and TRBJ2-1; 10 nucleotides match TRBD2. Germline CDR1 and CDR2: SNHLY and FYNNEI. The junction had 5 bases not matched to a gene; V was cut back by 7 bases and J by 8 bases. The CDR3 contains 13 residues.

J is TRBJ1-2 and V is TRBV30; TRBD1 agrees at 9 bases. Germline V gives CDR1 GTSNPN, CDR2 SVGIG (reference sequence). V dropped 5 bases and J dropped 8; count of bases not matched to a gene: 9. This CDR3 is built from 13 residues. For the CDR3, the DNA is TGTGCCTGGCCTGGACAGGGGCCCCGGGGCTACACCTTC. It yields the protein CAWPGQGPRGYTF.

This clone was observed a few times. The chain uses TRBV27 and TRBJ2-7, with 10 nucleotides matching TRBD1. V dropped 7 bases and J dropped 1; count of bases not matched to a gene: 7. There are 15 residues in the CDR3. CDR1 and CDR2 from the germline V gene are MNHEY and SMNVEV (reference sequence). CDR3 sequence (DNA): TGTGCCAGCACACCCGGGACAGGGGTTTCCTACGAGCAGTACTTC. It translates to CASTPGTGVSYEQYF.

The V call is TRBV3-1 (or the pseudogene TRBV3-2), the J call TRBJ2-3; D gene uncertain. The germline CDR1 and CDR2 sequences are LGHDT and YNNKEL (reference sequence). The CDR3 spans 14 residues. V lost 0 bases to trimming and J lost 2 bases, with 6 bases between them. The CDR3 coding sequence is TGTGCCAGCAGCCAAGAGGGCTTCACAGATACGCAGTATTTT. Protein sequence: CASSQEGFTDTQYF.

This chain connects TRBV7-9 to TRBJ2-3, with D possibly TRBD2 on 6 matching bases. The V gene lost 3 bases and the J gene lost 0 bases, with 13 bases spanning the gap. Germline CDR1 and CDR2: SEHNR and FQNEAQ (reference sequence). The CDR3 loop spans 16 amino acids. For the CDR3, the DNA is TGTGCCAGCAGCTTCACGCGGGGCAAAAGCACAGATACGCAGTATTTT. Translation: CASSFTRGKSTDTQYF. Variable domain in full (rest from reference TRBV7-9 and TRBJ2-3): DTGVSQNPRHKITKRGQNVTFRCDPISEHNRLYWYRQTLGQGPEFLTYFQNEAQLEKSRLLSDRFSAERPKGSFSTLEIQRTEQGDSAMYLCASSFTRGKSTDTQYFGPGTRLTVL.

The J gene is TRBJ2-3, the V gene TRBV7-9; TRBD2 agrees at 14 bases. The V gene's germline CDR1 is SEHNR and CDR2 FQNEAQ (reference sequence). The CDR3 is 18 amino acids. The trim removed 5 bases at V and 3 bases at J, leaving 10 bases unmatched. CDR3 nucleotide sequence: TGTGCCAGCAGCCTGGGACTAGCGGGGGCCCCGGGGACAGATACGCAGTATTTT. It yields the protein CASSLGLAGAPGTDTQYF.

This clone was observed a single time. The CDR3 sequence: CASSRDTNSYEQYF. DNA of the CDR3: TGTGCCAGCAGCCGGGACACGAATTCCTACGAGCAGTACTTC. The rearrangement uses TRBV7-9 and TRBJ2-7, with D possibly matching TRBD1 (6 bases). The V gene lost 5 bases and the J gene lost 1 base, with 12 bases spanning the gap. CDR1 is SEHNR and CDR2 is FQNEAQ in the germline V gene (reference sequence). There are 14 residues in the CDR3.

The rearrangement uses TRBV18 and TRBJ1-6; a possible D gene is TRBD1 (6 bases). Looked up from germline, CDR1 is KGHSH and CDR2 is LQKENI. The germline V and J ends were trimmed by 1 base and 7 bases, with 14 bases remaining between them. The CDR3 is made up of 16 amino acids. The CDR3 region is CASSPQGGGQNSPLHF. The CDR3 DNA sequence: TGTGCCAGCTCACCACAGGGCGGGGGGCAAAATTCACCCCTCCACTTT.

The V call is TRBV6-2 or TRBV6-3, the J call TRBJ2-2; D might be TRBD2 (5 bases). The CDR3 extends over 13 amino acids. Trimming pared 0 bases from V and 9 bases from J, leaving 8 bases between. CDR1 is MNHEY, CDR2 SVGEGT, per germline. The CDR3 region is CASSYSGGRELFF. The CDR3 DNA sequence: TGTGCCAGCAGTTACTCTGGAGGCCGGGAGCTGTTTTTT.

V usage is TRBV18 and J usage is TRBJ2-1; TRBD1 aligns across 7 bases. The CDR3 totals 14 residues. The junction had 3 bases not matched to a gene; V was cut back by 4 bases and J by 3 bases. Germline CDR1 and CDR2: KGHSH and LQKENI. The CDR3 coding sequence is TGTGCCAGCTCACTAGGGACAGTCTACAATGAGCAGTTCTTC. It encodes CASSLGTVYNEQFF.

The chain couples TRBV7-2 to TRBJ2-7, with 7 bases aligning to TRBD1. J gave up 5 bases and V 5 bases, and 9 bases lay outside the gene matches. CDR1 and CDR2 (germline): SGHTA, FQGNSA. The CDR3 consists of 14 residues. The CDR3 reads CASSPGTVVHEQYF. In DNA form, the CDR3 reads TGTGCCAGCAGCCCCGGGACAGTAGTCCACGAGCAGTACTTC.

This sequence joins TRBV11-2 and TRBJ1-1; D ambiguous. Germline V CDR1 and CDR2: SGHAT, FQNNGV. The CDR3 sequence is 13 residues long. V was clipped by 8 bases and J by 3 bases, with 13 bases between them. CDR3 sequence (DNA): TGTGCCAGCGCCGGAGGAATTGACACTGAAGCTTTCTTT. Encoded protein: CASAGGIDTEAFF.

This chain links TRBV5-4 with TRBJ1-1, with 8 bases fitting TRBD1. The CDR3 loop spans 16 amino acids. CDR1 is SGHNT, CDR2 YYREEE, per germline (reference sequence). Losses at the gene ends were 3 bases for V and 2 bases for J; bases not matched to a gene: 9. CDR3 DNA: TGTGCCAGCAGCTATCGGACAGGGATGGGAAACACTGAAGCTTTCTTT. It yields the protein CASSYRTGMGNTEAFF. Full variable domain (outside the CDR3, taken from reference TRBV5-4 and TRBJ1-1): ETGVTQSPTHLIKTRGQQVTLRCSSQSGHNTVSWYQQALGQGPQFIFQYYREEENGRGNFPPRFSGLQFPNYSSELNVNALELDDSALYLCASSYRTGMGNTEAFFGQGTRLTVV.

The CDR3 region is CASSALRGSEAFF. The DNA of the CDR3 is TGTGCCAGCAGCGCACTCAGGGGATCTGAAGCTTTCTTT. V is TRBV9 and J is TRBJ1-1, with D perhaps TRBD1 (6 bases). V was pared by 3 bases and J by 6 bases, with 12 bases between. Looked up from germline, CDR1 is SGDLS and CDR2 is YYNGEE. The CDR3 runs to 13 residues.

V usage is TRBV28 and J usage is TRBJ2-5, with 12 bases lining up with TRBD2. After removal of 0 bases from V and 3 bases from J, the junction contained 2 bases not matched to a gene. The CDR3 runs to 16 residues. From germline, CDR1 is MDHEN and CDR2 SYDVKM. CDR3 nucleotides: TGTGCCAGCAGTTTATGGGCTAGCGGGAGGGAAGAGACCCAGTACTTC. This codes for CASSLWASGREETQYF. Complete variable domain (other parts from reference TRBV28 and TRBJ2-5): DVKVTQSSRYLVKRTGEKVFLECVQDMDHENMFWYRQDPGLGLRLIYFSYDVKMKEKGDIPEGYSVSREKKERFSLILESASTNQTSMYLCASSLWASGREETQYFGPGTRLLVL.

V is TRBV19 and J is TRBJ1-5; D unclear. Trimming stripped 1 base from V and 0 bases from J, with 16 bases between. Germline V gene lookup returns CDR1 LNHDA and CDR2 SQIVND (reference sequence). The CDR3 totals 18 residues. CDR3 DNA: TGTGCCAGTAGTATAGGGAGGGCGGCAGGTTATAGCAATCAGCCCCAGCATTTT. This translates into CASSIGRAAGYSNQPQHF. The whole variable domain, filled in from reference TRBV19 and TRBJ1-5, reads DGGITQSPKYLFRKEGQNVTLSCEQNLNHDAMYWYRQDPGQGLRLIYYSQIVNDFQKGDIAEGYSVSREKKESFPLTVTSAQKNPTAFYLCASSIGRAAGYSNQPQHFGDGTRLSIL.